This T cell receptor beta chain was found in a study of shared clonotypes between healthy human individuals. Study-wide results and limits: Sharing across a few donors was seen in around 5.1% of naive CD4 clonotypes.

The CDR3 has 13 residues. In germline, CDR1 is SGHDT, CDR2 YYEEEE. V was shortened by 2 bases and J by 6 bases, with 8 bases between the two germline ends. In the study's own analysis: ImmunoSEQ output lacked quality scores and full-length reads, limiting matched filtering. Profiling relied on immunoSEQ multiplex PCR, and the TCRdb table lists in-frame clones only, not all of them. V and J calls and clone size are given by that table; D and trimming were obtained from the DNA. The sample has about 2.4 million clones, 93% seen once. With regard to this clone: Antigen: not known.

The donors, healthy adults who were HIV-negative, had experienced no recent acute infections or vaccinations. Partitioning of CD4+ cells yielded a CD45RA+ naive subset and a CD45RA-negative memory subset. The clonotype originates from a man younger than 35 in good health. Some clones in this sample may be carry-over from other donors' samples. Input material: naive CD4+ T cells from PBMCs. Indicated subset: CD45RA+ positively selected. This chain joins TRBV5-6 and TRBJ2-2; D perhaps matches TRBD2 (5 bases). The CDR3: CASSLRRPGELFF. The DNA of the CDR3 is TGTGCCAGCAGCTTAAGGAGGCCCGGGGAGCTGTTTTTT. Variable domain in full (rest from reference TRBV5-6 and TRBJ2-2): DAGVTQSPTHLIKTRGQQVTLRCSPKSGHDTVSWYQQALGQGPQFIFQYYEEEERQRGNFPDRFSGHQFPNYSSELNVNALLLGDSALYLCASSLRRPGELFFGEGSRLTVL.